The source of this T cell receptor (beta chain) is a study of T cell repertoires in cytomegalovirus infection. Across the study: Peptides in the study included HLA-C-restricted and HLA-B-restricted CMV epitopes. An indication of both CMV infection and matching HLA type came from public TCR beta signatures.

General study points: Cumulative public TCR beta family frequency identified CMV carriers with the relevant HLA. CMV-specific TCR beta clonotypes restricted by HLA-C were the ones dominating the ex vivo response.

As regards this clonotype: Its antigen remains unidentified.

Via MiXCR, TCRdb re-called the reads, giving one row per CDR3 protein. The table shows about 920,000 distinct CDR3 sequences, with around 29% occurring only once. This TCR derives from a human donor in good health (CMV status not recorded). Some clones in this sample may be carry-over from other donors' samples. The sequenced sample was cultured CD8+ T cells from PBMCs, obtained from culture after CMV antigen stimulation.

CDR3 in amino acids: CASSPREGWTGELFF. For the CDR3, the DNA is TGTGCCAGCAGCCCCCGGGAGGGGTGGACCGGGGAGCTGTTTTTT. This chain connects TRBV11-3 to TRBJ2-2; TRBD2 matches 8 bases. The CDR3 is 15 amino acids. V lost 5 bases to trimming and J lost 5 bases; unmatched junction nucleotides: 7. From germline, CDR1 is SGHNT and CDR2 YENEEA.